The 16 T cell receptor beta chains in this list originate from one sample, sequenced in a study of T cells in localized non-small cell lung cancer. Repertoires were generated with immunoSEQ multiplex PCR, while TCRdb's copy carries only in-frame clones and drops some. The table lists some 78,000 clones, roughly 86% of them singletons, with 2.8% in the top ten. This specimen was peripheral blood, taken before any cancer treatment. These receptors were obtained from a man aged 40 to 70 with stage I lung adenocarcinoma.

The chain is built from TRBV18 and TRBJ1-5; possibly TRBD1 for D (6 bases). Germline V gene lookup returns CDR1 KGHSH and CDR2 LQKENI. V gave up 3 bases and J gave up 5 bases, with 14 bases separating them. The CDR3 covers 15 residues. CDR3 protein: CASSPGGGDYQPQHF. CDR3 coding DNA: TGTGCCAGCTCACCGGGGGGCGGGGATTATCAGCCCCAGCATTTT.

This clone occurred once. The V gene is TRBV11-2, the J gene TRBJ1-1; D is uncertain. This CDR3 region has 15 residues. The germline gives CDR1 SGHAT, CDR2 FQNNGV. Between the trimmed V and J ends, which lost 1 base and 0 bases, there was a span of 9 bases. The CDR3 loop is CASSLGTGVNTEAFF. CDR3 sequence (DNA): TGTGCCAGCAGCTTAGGGACGGGAGTGAACACTGAAGCTTTCTTT.

V usage is TRBV11-2 and J usage is TRBJ2-5; a possible D gene is TRBD2 (6 bases). V lost 4 bases, J lost 2 bases, and 17 bases lay in between. Germline V CDR1 and CDR2: SGHAT, FQNNGV. The CDR3 sequence is 16 residues long. The CDR3 DNA reads as TGTGCCAGCAGCTATGGGGGTAGCGGAGATCAAGAGACCCAGTACTTC. It codes for CASSYGGSGDQETQYF.

V gene TRBV7-9 combines with J gene TRBJ1-2; D ambiguous. Germline V gene lookup returns CDR1 SEHNR and CDR2 FQNEAQ (reference sequence). The CDR3 contains 13 residues. With 1 base removed from V and 7 bases from J, the gap between germline ends came to 10 bases. The CDR3 sequence is CASSLEGARGYTF. The CDR3 DNA sequence: TGTGCCAGCAGCTTAGAGGGAGCGCGTGGCTACACCTTC.

This chain connects TRBV28 to TRBJ1-5; no definite D call. There are 16 residues in the CDR3. The ends were cut back, 2 bases at V and 6 bases at J, with 17 bases in the middle. In germline, CDR1 is MDHEN, CDR2 SYDVKM. CDR3 amino acids: CASSLRPPPMGQPQHF. For the CDR3, the DNA is TGTGCCAGCAGTTTACGACCTCCCCCAATGGGTCAGCCCCAGCATTTT.

This sequence joins TRBV5-6 and TRBJ2-3, with 8 bases matching TRBD2. The CDR3 totals 15 residues. Germline V gene data show CDR1 as SGHDT and CDR2 as YYEEEE. J lost 7 bases, V lost 4 bases, and 11 bases had no gene match. CDR3 in amino acids: CASSALAGLVNTQYF. CDR3 coding DNA: TGTGCCAGCAGCGCGTTAGCGGGACTTGTTAATACGCAGTATTTT.

The chain is built from TRBV6-1 and TRBJ2-7; 13 positions agree with TRBD2. The V gene end was trimmed by 4 bases and the J gene end by 6 bases; junction bases not matched to a gene: 6. This CDR3 region has 15 residues. The germline CDR1 and CDR2 sequences are MNHNS and SASEGT. CDR3 in DNA: TGTGCCAGCAGTGGGGGGACTAGCGGGATAGGCGAGCAGTACTTC. Translated: CASSGGTSGIGEQYF.

The chain links TRBV28 to TRBJ1-3; D might be TRBD1 (5 bases). Germline-derived CDR1 and CDR2 are MDHEN and SYDVKM. The CDR3 has 15 residues. Trimming took off 6 bases at V and 2 bases at J, with 14 bases between the two ends. CDR3 residues: CASSPKTGPGNTIYF. For the CDR3, the DNA is TGTGCCAGCAGCCCCAAAACAGGTCCTGGAAACACCATATATTTT.

The V gene is TRBV29-1, the J gene TRBJ2-3; TRBD2 aligns across 9 bases. CDR3 length: 13 residues. V shed 7 bases, J shed 12 bases, and the junction held 14 bases outside the gene matches. In germline, CDR1 is SQVTM, CDR2 ANQGSEA. The CDR3 is CSGRDGGRAIQYF. Here the CDR3 DNA reads TGCAGCGGGCGGGACGGCGGGAGGGCCATACAGTATTTT.

The V call is TRBV5-4, the J call TRBJ1-1, with D hard to call. The germline gives CDR1 SGHNT, CDR2 YYREEE (reference sequence). The CDR3 totals 13 residues. Trimming removed 2 bases from V and 1 base from J, with 6 bases in between. The CDR3 region has the DNA TGTGCCAGCAGCTTTGACCCGAACACTGAAGCTTTCTTT. It specifies CASSFDPNTEAFF.

V is TRBV7-8 and J is TRBJ2-7, with TRBD1 matching 7 bases. V was pared by 6 bases and J by 3 bases, with 8 bases of the junction left unmatched. This CDR3 has 14 residues. Germline lookup yields CDR1 SGHVS and CDR2 FQNEAQ. The CDR3 loop reads CASRQNQGVYEQYF. The CDR3 nucleotides are TGTGCCAGCAGACAGAACCAGGGGGTCTACGAGCAGTACTTC. Complete variable domain (other parts from reference TRBV7-8 and TRBJ2-7): GAGVSQSPRYKVAKRGQDVALRCDPISGHVSLFWYQQALGQGPEFLTYFQNEAQLDKSGLPSDRFFAERPEGSVSTLKIQRTQQEDSAVYLCASRQNQGVYEQYFGPGTRLTVT.

This clone has just a few counts. This chain joins TRBV6-5 and TRBJ1-3, with a tentative D call TRBD1 (6 bases). Trimming took off 5 bases at V and 3 bases at J, with 11 bases between the two ends. There are 14 residues in the CDR3. Germline V gives CDR1 MNHEY, CDR2 SVGAGI. The CDR3 region is CASSAQGHGNTIYF. The CDR3 region has the DNA TGTGCCAGCAGTGCGCAGGGGCATGGAAACACCATATATTTT.

Here the CDR3 DNA reads TGTGCCAGCAGCCTTAGCGTAGCGGGAGCCTACGAGCAGTACTTC. It is translated as CASSLSVAGAYEQYF. The rearrangement joins TRBV27 to TRBJ2-7, with 9 bases aligning to TRBD2. This CDR3 contains 15 residues. V shed 6 bases, J shed 2 bases, and the junction held 8 bases outside the gene matches. Germline loops: CDR1 MNHEY, CDR2 SMNVEV (reference sequence).

The rearrangement uses TRBV27 and TRBJ1-2; D perhaps matches TRBD1 (6 bases). Trimming left V 5 bases short and J 4 bases short, with 17 bases between. The CDR3 length is 15 residues. Germline V gives CDR1 MNHEY, CDR2 SMNVEV (reference sequence). Written as DNA, the CDR3 is TGTGCCAGCAGTCGATCAGGGGAAGGGAGCTATGGCTACACCTTC. Translated, it gives CASSRSGEGSYGYTF.

The rearrangement joins TRBV6-1 to TRBJ2-1, with D unresolved. Germline V CDR1 and CDR2: MNHNS, SASEGT. This CDR3 has 13 residues. V lost 6 bases and J lost 0, with 6 bases in between. Written as DNA, the CDR3 is TGTGCCAGCAGCAGGAGCTCCTACAATGAGCAGTTCTTC. Protein sequence: CASSRSSYNEQFF.

The chain employs TRBV18 and TRBJ1-5; perhaps TRBD1 as D (6 bases). The CDR3 runs to 15 residues. Germline V gives CDR1 KGHSH, CDR2 LQKENI. Trimming took off 6 bases at V and 3 bases at J, with 15 bases between the two ends. The DNA of the CDR3 is TGTGCCAGCTCTGGGGGCGTGGGGAACAATCAGCCCCAGCATTTT. Its protein is CASSGGVGNNQPQHF.